This T cell receptor beta chain originates from a study of T cell responses to AZD1222 COVID-19 vaccine. Germline trimming cut 0 bases from V and 3 bases from J; bases unmatched to any gene: 1. Germline-derived CDR1 and CDR2 are SGDLS and YYNGEE. The CDR3 consists of 15 residues. The method was immunoSEQ multiplex PCR; TCRdb's version includes in-frame clones alone and lacks a portion of them. This sample yields 100,000 or so clones, of which 87% are seen a single time; around 9.6% belongs to the top ten. V and J are TRBV9 and TRBJ2-3; 10 nucleotides agree with TRBD2. The TCR sequence derives from an adult who received the AZD1222 COVID-19 vaccine. Sequenced material: peripheral blood, taken 28 days after the second AZD1222 dose. In DNA form, the CDR3 reads TGTGCCAGCAGCGTAGGGACTAGCGGTACAGATACGCAGTATTTT. This gives the protein CASSVGTSGTDTQYF.